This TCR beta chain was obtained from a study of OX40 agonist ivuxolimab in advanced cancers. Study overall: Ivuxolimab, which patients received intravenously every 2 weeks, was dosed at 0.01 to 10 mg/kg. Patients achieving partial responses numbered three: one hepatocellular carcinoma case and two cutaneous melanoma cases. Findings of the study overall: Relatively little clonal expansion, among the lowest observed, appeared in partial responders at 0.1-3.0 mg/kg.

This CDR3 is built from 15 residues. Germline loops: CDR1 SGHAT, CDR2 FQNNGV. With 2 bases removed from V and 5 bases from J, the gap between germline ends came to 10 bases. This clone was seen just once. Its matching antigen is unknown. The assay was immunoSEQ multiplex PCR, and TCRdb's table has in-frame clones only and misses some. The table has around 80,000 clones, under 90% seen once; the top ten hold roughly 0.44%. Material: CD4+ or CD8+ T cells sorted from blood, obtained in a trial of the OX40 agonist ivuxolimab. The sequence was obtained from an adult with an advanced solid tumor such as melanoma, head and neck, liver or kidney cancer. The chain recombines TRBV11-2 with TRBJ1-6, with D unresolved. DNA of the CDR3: TGTGCCAGCAGCTTACTCTCCGCGGATAATTCACCCCTCCACTTT. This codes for CASSLLSADNSPLHF.